This T cell receptor beta chain was recovered during a study of T-cell memory formation after mild COVID-19. The CDR3 covers 14 residues. Germline V lookup: CDR1 MDHEN, CDR2 SYDVKM. V was shortened by 11 bases and J by 5 bases, with 21 bases between the two germline ends. A single record per CDR3 protein comes from TCRdb applying MiXCR to the 5' RACE reads. The sample lists some 210,000 distinct CDR3 sequences, about 10% occurring once. Sequenced: PBMCs or a T cell subset sorted from them (not recorded which). J is TRBJ2-5 and V is TRBV28, with unresolved D. This sequence was found in a man aged 18 to 29 who had mild COVID-19 (a few samples of this study predate the infection). Cell type and time point are not known. CDR3 sequence: CAAQDWAAGETQYF. The CDR3 coding sequence is TGTGCCGCCCAGGATTGGGCAGCTGGGGAGACCCAGTACTTC.